Listed here is a single TCR beta chain. Its antigen remains unidentified. The CDR3 is made up of 14 amino acids. Looked up from germline, CDR1 is MNHNS and CDR2 is SASEGT. With 10 bases clipped from V and 0 bases from J, the junction kept 8 bases outside the gene matches. Addition of a universal primer site occurred through template switching, and cDNA carried unique molecular identifiers. One entry per CDR3 protein results from TCRdb running MiXCR on the 5' RACE reads. Among just over 450,000 distinct CDR3 sequences listed, 14% were seen once. The sample is drawn from a study of identical twins. Study observations and caveats: Insertions were fewer in abundant cord blood beta clonotypes, whereas memory repertoires showed none of this pattern. Zero-insertion analyses could be partly confounded by invariant MAIT and iNKT cells.

These data were also filed under a second study, of yellow fever vaccine responses in identical twins.

The chain joins TRBV6-1 to TRBJ2-7; 8 positions agree with TRBD1. Sequences were obtained from CD4+ T cells sorted from blood. The TCR sequence derives from a woman in her late teens or twenties in good health. CDR3 residues: CATSRDRSSYEQYF. The CDR3 DNA reads TGTGCCACTAGTCGGGACAGGAGCTCCTACGAGCAGTACTTC.